This T cell receptor (beta chain) was documented in a study of CD8+ T cells in alopecia areata. Study in general: Tofacitinib treatment spanned 6 to 18 months, with 6 months off drug afterward. The percentage of affected scalp area served as the score of severity for treated patients.

As for treatment: oral pan-JAK inhibitor, 5-10 mg twice daily. The germline CDR1 and CDR2 sequences are SGHRS and YFSETQ. V shed 4 bases and J shed 4 bases, with 14 bases lying between them. The CDR3 extends over 14 amino acids. Only one count was recorded for this clone. After isolation, RNA underwent reverse transcription to generate cDNA as the sequencing template. Method: immunoSEQ multiplex PCR; TCRdb's copy keeps in-frame clones and lacks some. Of roughly 170,000 clones detected, roughly three fifths appear once; the ten largest clones hold around an eighth. The J gene is TRBJ1-2, the V gene TRBV5-1; maybe TRBD1 (6 bases). The source is a human donor with alopecia areata. Sequenced here: CD8+ T cells sorted from blood, sampled at week 24, from a patient treated with tofacitinib. The chain's CDR3 is CASSGWDNSYGYTF. The CDR3 DNA follows: TGCGCCAGCAGCGGATGGGACAACAGCTATGGCTACACCTTC.